This T cell receptor (beta chain) was identified in a study of cytomegalovirus exposure and HLA in healthy donors. Study at large: Early released data had about 80 million unique TCRs, all coming from HLA-typed donors. There were several hundred genotyped donors. Of these, 81% fell in the genetic ancestry cluster associated with self-reported Caucasian donors.

About this clone itself: Its target is not known.

The ends were cut back, 11 bases at V and 3 bases at J, with 16 bases in the middle. Per the germline V gene, CDR1 is LGHNA and CDR2 is YSLEER. CDR3 length: 14 amino acids. Findings and limits, study-wide: Reportedly, cytomegalovirus status was diagnosed with high sensitivity and specificity. Among CMV-associated TCR beta chains, most appeared HLA-restricted in a later analysis.

Vbeta (60) and Jbeta (13) primers were used in the PCR. Here immunoSEQ multiplex PCR was the method, and the copy in TCRdb shows in-frame clones only, minus some. The table includes 100,000 to 150,000 clones, just over 15% detected once. The clonotype was recovered from a woman in her late teens or twenties in good health and CMV-seronegative. The chain links TRBV4-3 to TRBJ2-2; weak D call: TRBD1 (6 bases). What was sequenced was PBMCs. The CDR3 DNA follows: TGCGCCGCCGGGGAAGGGGGTTACACCGGGGAGCTGTTTTTT. This translates into CAAGEGGYTGELFF.